This is a list of T cell receptor beta chains from one sample in a study of T cell responses to AZD1222 COVID-19 vaccine. Sequencing used immunoSEQ multiplex PCR; TCRdb keeps in-frame clones, though not all of them. The sample includes 100,000 to 150,000 clones, around 90% seen only once; the top ten take roughly 6.5%. This material consisted of peripheral blood, taken on day 0 of AZD1222 vaccination. The receptors come from an adult in good health. CDR3s include the opening cysteine and the closing phenylalanine or tryptophan. The D gene is left open where the match is weak. The size of a clone is reported for some rows only, either as once, few or many, or as a class for expanded clones.

CDR3 protein: CASSPRTATDTQYF
CDR3 DNA: TGTGCCAGCAGCCCACGGACTGCCACAGATACGCAGTATTTT
V gene: TRBV9
D gene: -
J gene: TRBJ2-3
clone size: -

CDR3 protein: CAITQGHGYTF
CDR3 DNA: TGTGCCATCACACAGGGCCATGGCTACACCTTC
V gene: TRBV6-5
D gene: -
J gene: TRBJ1-2
clone size: few

CDR3 protein: CASSPKVGGWVQETQYF
CDR3 DNA: TGTGCCAGCAGCCCCAAGGTCGGGGGCTGGGTCCAAGAGACCCAGTACTTC
V gene: TRBV7-6
D gene: -
J gene: TRBJ2-5
clone size: -

CDR3 protein: CASSSSTGGIWTDTQYF
CDR3 DNA: TGTGCCAGCAGCTCCTCGACAGGGGGCATTTGGACAGATACGCAGTATTTT
V gene: TRBV5-4
D gene: TRBD1
J gene: TRBJ2-3
clone size: -

CDR3 protein: CSASSPGTGGWEQYF
CDR3 DNA: TGCAGTGCTAGTTCCCCCGGGACAGGGGGCTGGGAGCAGTACTTC
V gene: TRBV20-1
D gene: TRBD1
J gene: TRBJ2-7
clone size: -

CDR3 protein: CASSQELGRYEQFF
CDR3 DNA: TGTGCCAGCAGCCAAGAGCTGGGGCGGTATGAGCAGTTCTTC
V gene: TRBV3-1/TRBV3-2
D gene: -
J gene: TRBJ2-1
clone size: -

CDR3 protein: CASSQGTGAEAFF
CDR3 DNA: TGTGCCAGCAGCCAAGGTACAGGGGCTGAAGCTTTCTTT
V gene: TRBV3-1/TRBV3-2
D gene: TRBD1
J gene: TRBJ1-1
clone size: -

CDR3 protein: CASSKGNNEQFF
CDR3 DNA: TGTGCCAGCAGCAAGGGGAACAATGAGCAGTTCTTC
V gene: TRBV21-1
D gene: -
J gene: TRBJ2-1
clone size: -

CDR3 protein: CAISEGHQETQYF
CDR3 DNA: TGTGCCATCAGTGAAGGCCACCAAGAGACCCAGTACTTC
V gene: TRBV10-3
D gene: -
J gene: TRBJ2-5
clone size: -

CDR3 protein: CASGLGLAGGLDNEQFF
CDR3 DNA: TGTGCTAGTGGTTTGGGTCTAGCGGGGGGTTTAGACAATGAGCAGTTCTTC
V gene: TRBV12-5
D gene: TRBD2
J gene: TRBJ2-1
clone size: -

CDR3 protein: CASRLARDREEETQYF
CDR3 DNA: TGTGCAAGTCGCTTAGCGAGAGACAGAGAAGAAGAGACCCAGTACTTC
V gene: TRBV12-2
D gene: -
J gene: TRBJ2-5
clone size: -

CDR3 protein: CASSSLVDEGETQYF
CDR3 DNA: TGCGCCAGCAGCTCACTGGTGGACGAGGGGGAGACCCAGTACTTC
V gene: TRBV5-1
D gene: -
J gene: TRBJ2-5
clone size: -

CDR3 protein: CASSFIPQETQYF
CDR3 DNA: TGCGCCAGCAGCTTTATCCCTCAAGAGACCCAGTACTTC
V gene: TRBV5-1
D gene: -
J gene: TRBJ2-5
clone size: -

CDR3 protein: CASSYPTGREKLFF
CDR3 DNA: TGTGCCAGCAGTTACCCAACTGGGAGGGAAAAACTGTTTTTT
V gene: TRBV6-6
D gene: -
J gene: TRBJ1-4
clone size: -

CDR3 protein: CASQGQGHEQFF
CDR3 DNA: TGTGCCAGCCAAGGACAGGGCCATGAGCAGTTCTTC
V gene: TRBV2
D gene: TRBD1
J gene: TRBJ2-1
clone size: -

CDR3 protein: CASGSGSGNTIYF
CDR3 DNA: TGTGCTAGTGGTTCAGGGTCTGGAAACACCATATATTTT
V gene: TRBV12-5
D gene: -
J gene: TRBJ1-3
clone size: -

CDR3 protein: CASGSEREQYF
CDR3 DNA: TGTGCCAGCGGCTCAGAAAGGGAGCAGTACTTC
V gene: TRBV14
D gene: -
J gene: TRBJ2-7
clone size: -

CDR3 protein: CASRGMNTGELFF
CDR3 DNA: TGTGCCAGCCGTGGGATGAACACCGGGGAGCTGTTTTTT
V gene: TRBV12-3/TRBV12-4
D gene: -
J gene: TRBJ2-2
clone size: -

CDR3 protein: CASSSSLGDNEQFF
CDR3 DNA: TGCGCCAGCAGTTCCTCGTTGGGGGACAATGAGCAGTTCTTC
V gene: TRBV5-1
D gene: -
J gene: TRBJ2-1
clone size: -

CDR3 protein: CASSLYRGEFYTF
CDR3 DNA: TGTGCCAGCAGCTTGTACAGGGGAGAATTTTACACCTTC
V gene: TRBV5-4
D gene: TRBD1
J gene: TRBJ1-2
clone size: -

CDR3 protein: CASGRDRGNTIYF
CDR3 DNA: TGTGCTAGTGGCCGGGACAGAGGAAACACCATATATTTT
V gene: TRBV12-5
D gene: TRBD1
J gene: TRBJ1-3
clone size: -

CDR3 protein: CASSGLGQGGAFSNQPQHF
CDR3 DNA: TGTGCCAGTAGCGGGCTAGGACAGGGGGGGGCCTTCAGCAATCAGCCCCAGCATTTT
V gene: TRBV19
D gene: TRBD1
J gene: TRBJ1-5
clone size: -

CDR3 protein: CASSPDKLTGEAFF
CDR3 DNA: TGCGCCAGCAGCCCGGATAAACTTACAGGTGAAGCTTTCTTT
V gene: TRBV4-3
D gene: -
J gene: TRBJ1-1
clone size: -

CDR3 protein: CASSPSSHSGNTIYF
CDR3 DNA: TGTGCCAGCAGCCCTTCGAGTCACTCTGGAAACACCATATATTTT
V gene: TRBV7-2
D gene: -
J gene: TRBJ1-3
clone size: few

CDR3 protein: CAWSEGGEKLFF
CDR3 DNA: TGTGCCTGGAGTGAAGGGGGTGAAAAACTGTTTTTT
V gene: TRBV30
D gene: -
J gene: TRBJ1-4
clone size: -

CDR3 protein: CASSELSTMNTEAFF
CDR3 DNA: TGTGCCAGCAGCGAACTATCTACGATGAACACTGAAGCTTTCTTT
V gene: TRBV7-3
D gene: -
J gene: TRBJ1-1
clone size: -

CDR3 protein: CASSQSRTTGSIYTF
CDR3 DNA: TGTGCCAGCAGCCAAAGCCGTACCACAGGGAGCATCTACACCTTC
V gene: TRBV3-1/TRBV3-2
D gene: -
J gene: TRBJ1-2
clone size: -

CDR3 protein: CASSQSGEADTQYF
CDR3 DNA: TGTGCCAGCAGCCAAAGCGGGGAGGCAGATACGCAGTATTTT
V gene: TRBV3-1/TRBV3-2
D gene: TRBD2
J gene: TRBJ2-3
clone size: -

CDR3 protein: CASSPRRENTGELFF
CDR3 DNA: TGTGCCAGCAGCCCCCGCCGGGAGAACACCGGGGAGCTGTTTTTT
V gene: TRBV9
D gene: -
J gene: TRBJ2-2
clone size: -

CDR3 protein: CASRLFSGANVLTF
CDR3 DNA: TGCGCCAGCAGATTGTTCTCTGGGGCCAACGTCCTGACTTTC
V gene: TRBV5-1
D gene: -
J gene: TRBJ2-6
clone size: -

CDR3 protein: CASTAGLTEAFF
CDR3 DNA: TGTGCCAGCACCGCGGGACTAACTGAAGCTTTCTTT
V gene: TRBV12-3/TRBV12-4
D gene: -
J gene: TRBJ1-1
clone size: few

CDR3 protein: CASSLATGRNTIYF
CDR3 DNA: TGTGCCAGCAGCTTAGCTACAGGGAGAAACACCATATATTTT
V gene: TRBV11-2
D gene: -
J gene: TRBJ1-3
clone size: -

CDR3 protein: CASNPGTYTDTQYF
CDR3 DNA: TGTGCCAGCAACCCCGGGACTTACACAGATACGCAGTATTTT
V gene: TRBV2
D gene: -
J gene: TRBJ2-3
clone size: -

CDR3 protein: CASSVAGNTEAFF
CDR3 DNA: TGTGCCAGCAGCGTAGCGGGAAACACTGAAGCTTTCTTT
V gene: TRBV9
D gene: -
J gene: TRBJ1-1
clone size: -

CDR3 protein: CAGGTMTYEQYF
CDR3 DNA: TGTGCCGGGGGGACTATGACCTACGAGCAGTACTTC
V gene: TRBV30
D gene: TRBD2
J gene: TRBJ2-7
clone size: -

CDR3 protein: CASSGAGGYNSPLHF
CDR3 DNA: TGTGCCAGCAGCGGGGCGGGGGGCTATAATTCACCCCTCCACTTT
V gene: TRBV21-1
D gene: -
J gene: TRBJ1-6
clone size: -

CDR3 protein: CASSPSQRTYGYTF
CDR3 DNA: TGTGCCAGCAGCCCTTCTCAAAGAACCTATGGCTACACCTTC
V gene: TRBV14
D gene: -
J gene: TRBJ1-2
clone size: -

CDR3 protein: CASSQDLCRVGTDTQYF
CDR3 DNA: TGTGCCAGCAGCCAAGACTTATGCAGGGTCGGAACAGATACGCAGTATTTT
V gene: TRBV3-1/TRBV3-2
D gene: -
J gene: TRBJ2-3
clone size: -

CDR3 protein: CASSSGGPIAQFF
CDR3 DNA: TGTGCCAGCAGTTCGGGGGGCCCCATCGCGCAGTTCTTC
V gene: TRBV14
D gene: -
J gene: TRBJ2-1
clone size: -

CDR3 protein: CASSRTGRRKDTQYF
CDR3 DNA: TGTGCCAGCAGCAGAACAGGGAGGAGAAAAGATACGCAGTATTTT
V gene: TRBV5-4
D gene: -
J gene: TRBJ2-3
clone size: once